The next 15 T cell receptor beta chains were all read from a single sample in a study of T cell repertoires in cytomegalovirus infection. Antigens of these TCRs are unknown. TCRdb reprocessed the reads with MiXCR, giving one entry per CDR3 protein. The table records fewer than 650,000 distinct CDR3 sequences, under 45% of them present only once. The source was cultured PBMCs, collected from culture after CMV antigen stimulation. The receptors shown here come from a human donor in good health (CMV status not recorded). Some clones in this sample may be carry-over from other donors' samples.

V is TRBV4-1 and J is TRBJ1-1; 7 bases are shared with TRBD1. J was trimmed by 1 base and V by 4 bases; bases with no gene match: 3. The CDR3 is made up of 14 amino acids. Germline CDR1 MGHRA, CDR2 YSYEKL. CDR3 amino acids: CASSLTGQNTEAFF. CDR3 coding DNA: TGCGCCAGCAGCCTGACAGGGCAGAACACTGAAGCTTTCTTT.

The chain carries TRBV7-4 and TRBJ2-7, with 14 bases lining up with TRBD2. Germline assignment: CDR1 SGHVT and CDR2 SQSDAQ. V gave up 11 bases and J gave up 5 bases; unmatched junction bases: 11. The length of the CDR3 is 15 residues. In DNA, the CDR3 is TGTGCCCGCACCCAAGGGACTAGCGGGAGCCACGAGCAGTACTTC. It encodes CARTQGTSGSHEQYF.

This clonotype has a handful of counts. The genes are TRBV4-3 and TRBJ2-5, with 12 bases aligning to TRBD2. Germline CDR1 and CDR2: LGHNA and YSLEER. Unmatched junction bases numbered 5, after V lost 4 bases and J lost 5 bases. This CDR3 is built from 15 residues. The CDR3: CASSPTSGSGETQYF. Written as DNA, the CDR3 is TGCGCCAGCAGCCCGACTAGCGGGAGTGGGGAGACCCAGTACTTC.

The chain uses TRBV2 and TRBJ2-7; no definite D call. Trimming stripped 5 bases from V and 3 bases from J, with 11 bases between. This CDR3 contains 13 residues. The V gene's germline CDR1 is SNHLY and CDR2 FYNNEI. The CDR3 nucleotides are TGTGCCAGCAGTAACCGCGGATACTACGAGCAGTACTTC. Translation: CASSNRGYYEQYF.

The V and J genes are TRBV7-9 and TRBJ2-3, with unresolved D. CDR3 length: 14 residues. V was pared by 0 bases and J by 4 bases, with 8 bases between. CDR1 is SEHNR, CDR2 FQNEAQ, per germline (reference sequence). The CDR3 DNA follows: TGTGCCAGCAGCTTAGCAGGTTATGCAGATACGCAGTATTTT. Its protein is CASSLAGYADTQYF.

This clonotype has a handful of counts. This sequence joins TRBV19 and TRBJ2-5, with a weak D call TRBD2 (6 bases). The V gene lost 4 bases and the J gene lost 0 bases, with 12 bases spanning the gap. The CDR3 length is 15 residues. The V gene's germline CDR1 is LNHDA and CDR2 SQIVND (reference sequence). The CDR3 DNA sequence: TGTGCCAGTAGTACGAGCGGGCTGTACCAAGAGACCCAGTACTTC. Amino acid sequence: CASSTSGLYQETQYF.

V and J are TRBV2 and TRBJ1-5; a weak D match, TRBD1 (5 bases). Germline V CDR1 and CDR2: SNHLY, FYNNEI. CDR3 length equals 15 residues. Trimming stripped 3 bases from V and 5 bases from J, with 14 bases between. CDR3 protein: CASSEEGISDQPQHF. CDR3 bases: TGTGCCAGCAGTGAGGAGGGGATCAGCGATCAGCCCCAGCATTTT.

The chain has TRBV12-3 or TRBV12-4 and TRBJ2-1; 9 bases are a match to TRBD2. Losses at the gene ends were 3 bases for V and 9 bases for J; bases not matched to a gene: 12. The length of the CDR3 is 16 residues. In DNA, the CDR3 is TGTGCCAGCAGTTTGGGTCTGCGGGGGGGAATGGGTGAGCAGTTCTTC. Encoded protein: CASSLGLRGGMGEQFF.

Concerning this clonotype itself: One junction end disagrees with the germline gene, perhaps due to a read error. This sequence joins TRBV5-3 and TRBJ2-1; D is perhaps TRBD1 or TRBD2 (6 bases each). TRBV5-3 is flagged as an ORF with uncertain function. The CDR3 is made up of 18 amino acids. The CDR3 is CASSLGGGSWSSYNEQFF. The DNA of the CDR3 is TGTGCCAGCAGCTTGGGGGGCGGTTCCTGGAGCTCCTACAATGAGCAGTTCTTC.

This clonotype was picked up a small number of times. The V call is TRBV6-6, the J call TRBJ2-5, with D perhaps matching TRBD2 (5 bases). Per germline, CDR1 MNHNY and CDR2 SVGAGI (reference sequence). V was cut by 5 bases and J by 4 bases, with 11 bases left in between. The CDR3 totals 13 residues. The CDR3 nucleotides are TGTGCCAGCAGTGGCCCGGGAAGAGAGACCCAGTACTTC. Translated, it gives CASSGPGRETQYF.

The rearrangement uses TRBV18 and TRBJ2-3; no reliable D call. CDR3 length: 13 residues. CDR1 and CDR2 from the germline V gene are KGHSH and LQKENI. V was shortened by 2 bases and J by 0 bases, with 3 bases between the two germline ends. CDR3: CASSPASTDTQYF. For the CDR3, the DNA is TGTGCCAGCTCACCAGCCAGCACAGATACGCAGTATTTT.

This clonotype was picked up a small number of times. The chain employs TRBV7-2 and TRBJ2-1, with D possibly being TRBD2 (6 bases). V lost 1 base, J lost 8 bases, and 12 bases lay in between. The CDR3 is made up of 14 amino acids. Germline assignment: CDR1 SGHTA and CDR2 FQGNSA. CDR3 region: CASSLGLTSDEQFF. As DNA, the CDR3 is TGTGCCAGCAGCTTAGGGTTGACTAGTGATGAGCAGTTCTTC.

A few counts support this clonotype. V gene TRBV7-9 combines with J gene TRBJ1-1; no firm D call. Germline V gene data show CDR1 as SEHNR and CDR2 as FQNEAQ (reference sequence). This CDR3 region has 15 residues. Trimming pared 1 base from V and 0 bases from J, leaving 9 bases between. The CDR3 nucleotides read TGTGCCAGCAGCTTAGACCAGATAATGAACACTGAAGCTTTCTTT. Its translation: CASSLDQIMNTEAFF.

This rearrangement joins TRBV15 to TRBJ2-5; D is undetermined. Germline V CDR1 and CDR2: LNHNV, YYDKDF (reference sequence). CDR3 length equals 13 residues. Trimming cost V 0 bases and J 9 bases, with 11 bases left between them. The CDR3 loop reads CATSRDWQDAQYF. The CDR3 nucleotides are TGTGCCACCAGCAGAGATTGGCAAGACGCCCAGTACTTC.

Ten or more counts support this clonotype. V usage is TRBV7-2 and J usage is TRBJ1-6; 8 nucleotides match TRBD1. The J segment lost 13 bases and the V segment lost 5 bases, leaving 10 bases of the junction unmatched. The CDR3 contains 14 residues. Germline CDR1 SGHTA, CDR2 FQGNSA. In DNA form, the CDR3 reads TGTGCCAGCAGCCACCGGGACAGGCCCGCGCCCCTCCACTTT. Its protein is CASSHRDRPAPLHF.